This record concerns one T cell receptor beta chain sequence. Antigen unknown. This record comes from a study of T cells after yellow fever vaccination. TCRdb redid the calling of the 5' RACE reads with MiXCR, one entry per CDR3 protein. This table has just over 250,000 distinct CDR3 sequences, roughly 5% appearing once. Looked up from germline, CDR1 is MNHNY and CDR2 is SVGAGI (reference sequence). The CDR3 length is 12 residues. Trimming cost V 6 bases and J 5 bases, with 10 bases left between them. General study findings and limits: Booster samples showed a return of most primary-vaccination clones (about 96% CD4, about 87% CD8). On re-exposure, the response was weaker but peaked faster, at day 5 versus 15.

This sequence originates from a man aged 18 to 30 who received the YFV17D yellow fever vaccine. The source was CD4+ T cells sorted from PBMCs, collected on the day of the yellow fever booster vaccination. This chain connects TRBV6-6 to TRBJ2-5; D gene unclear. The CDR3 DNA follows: TGTGCCAGCAGGCCCCGCCGGGAGACCCAGTACTTC. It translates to CASRPRRETQYF.